This TCR beta chain was documented in a study of T cells in Graves' hyperthyroidism and ophthalmopathy. Broader study findings: The model anticipated ophthalmopathy a median approximately 6.5 months pre-onset. In the blood, most expanded thyroid clonotypes above 0.001 appeared as well.

The sample holds a few counts of this clonotype. The target antigen is unknown. In germline, CDR1 is SGHDT, CDR2 YYEEEE. This CDR3 comprises 13 residues. V dropped 2 bases and J dropped 4 bases, with 8 bases sitting between them. Diagnosis relied on clinical symptoms, serum thyroxine and TRAb, thyroid ultrasound and orbital computed tomography. From RNA transcripts, TCR beta CDR3 regions were amplified. When the TCR CDR3 underwent first-round RT-PCR, the HTBI primer set was used. One entry per CDR3 protein results from TCRdb running MiXCR on the multiplex PCR reads. This sample has some 650,000 distinct CDR3 sequences; roughly a sixth occur once, and the top ten carry less than 3.5%.

The sequence derives from a middle-aged woman with Graves' ophthalmopathy. The chain couples TRBV5-6 to TRBJ2-3; D unresolved. The sequenced sample was blood. The CDR3 loop reads CASSFGDADTQYF. CDR3 in DNA: TGTGCCAGCAGCTTTGGGGATGCAGATACGCAGTATTTT.